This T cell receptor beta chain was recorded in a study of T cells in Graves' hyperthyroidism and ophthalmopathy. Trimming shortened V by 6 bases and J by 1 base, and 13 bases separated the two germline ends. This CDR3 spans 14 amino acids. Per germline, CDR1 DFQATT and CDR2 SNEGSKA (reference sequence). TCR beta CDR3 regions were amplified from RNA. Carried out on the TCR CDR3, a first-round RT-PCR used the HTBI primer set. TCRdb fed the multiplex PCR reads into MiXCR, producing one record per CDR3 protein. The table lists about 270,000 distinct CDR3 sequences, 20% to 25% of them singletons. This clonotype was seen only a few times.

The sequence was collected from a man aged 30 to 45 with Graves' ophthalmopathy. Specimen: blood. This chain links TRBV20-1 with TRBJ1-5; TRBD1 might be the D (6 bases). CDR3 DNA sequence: TGCAGTGCAATCCGGGACATAAGCAATCAGCCCCAGCATTTT. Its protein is CSAIRDISNQPQHF.